The 27 T cell receptor beta chains below were found in one sample sequenced in a study of T cells in women clearing cervical HPV infection. Sequenced by immunoSEQ multiplex PCR; TCRdb stores in-frame clones only, minus some. The table lists more than 30,000 clones. Material for sequencing was blood buffy coat. These receptors originate from a woman aged 18 to 69 with a cervical HPV16 infection that either progressed to CIN3+ or cleared (not recorded which).

Notes on this clone: The CDR3 is cut off 3 residues early in the read; its end comes from the germline J gene. This sequence joins TRBV20-1 and TRBJ2-2; D remains ambiguous. In germline, CDR1 is DFQATT, CDR2 SNEGSKA (reference sequence). This CDR3 is built from 14 residues. The part of the CDR3 DNA that was read is TGCAGTGCTAGACTGGGCAACATAAATACACCG. Encoded protein: CSARLGNINTP. The entire CDR3 sequence reads CSARLGNINTPLFF.

About this clone itself: The CDR3 goes on 3 residues after the read ends, and that part is filled in from the germline J gene. The sample contains more than one DNA sequence encoding this CDR3. The chain uses TRBV6-1 and TRBJ1-1; D may be TRBD1 (5 bases). CDR1 is MNHNS and CDR2 is SASEGT in the germline V gene. CDR3 size: 15 residues. CDR3 DNA, as far as it was read: TGTGCCAGCAGTGAATTCTGGAACCAGGGCTTGTCA. Translating it yields CASSEFWNQGLS. The full CDR3 reads CASSEFWNQGLSAFF.

With regard to this clone: The read comes to an end 3 residues before the CDR3 does, leaving the germline J gene to fill in the end. The rearrangement uses TRBV6-2 or TRBV6-3 and TRBJ2-3; 12 bases line up with TRBD2. The CDR3 sequence is 13 residues long. CDR1 MNHEY and CDR2 SVGEGT come from the germline V gene. CDR3 DNA (partial): TGTGCCAGTTCGGGACTAGCGGGTGAGACG. It translates to CASSGLAGET. The CDR3 in its entirety is CASSGLAGETQYF.

A note on this clone: The CDR3 goes on 3 residues after the read ends, and that part is filled in from the germline J gene. The V call is TRBV19, the J call TRBJ1-1, with D perhaps matching TRBD1 (5 bases). This CDR3 spans 13 amino acids. The V gene's germline CDR1 is LNHDA and CDR2 SQIVND (reference sequence). Trimming stripped 6 bases from V and 7 bases from J, with 15 bases between. This CDR3 reads CASSPLGAGEAFF. The CDR3 DNA, read in part, is TGTGCCAGTAGCCCATTAGGGGCTGGTGAA.

The sequenced part of the CDR3 DNA is TGCAGTGCTAGACATACAGGGGGCGAAGAGACG. Its translation is CSARHTGGEET. The whole CDR3 sequence reads CSARHTGGEETQYF. V is TRBV20-1 and J is TRBJ2-3, with 9 positions matching TRBD1. The read ends 3 residues early relative to the CDR3; the germline J gene fills the gap. The CDR3 loop spans 14 amino acids. The germline V gene encodes CDR1 DFQATT and CDR2 SNEGSKA (reference sequence).

The CDR3 sequence is CASSLGEGTTFRYTF. CDR3 DNA, as far as it was read: TGTGCCAGCAGCCTCGGGGAGGGGACTACATTTCGC. The chain couples TRBV7-9 to TRBJ1-2; tentative D call: TRBD1 (5 bases). The CDR3 end is not reached by the read, which stops 3 residues before it; the germline J gene fills it in. Germline V gives CDR1 SEHNR, CDR2 FQNEAQ (reference sequence). This CDR3 is built from 15 residues.

Regarding this clone: Read data end 3 residues before the CDR3 end; the end is taken from the germline J gene. The chain links TRBV13 to TRBJ1-1; perhaps TRBD1 as D (6 bases). Germline V gene lookup returns CDR1 PRHDT and CDR2 FYEKMQ (reference sequence). V lost 6 bases and J 0 bases, leaving 20 bases between the germline ends. The length of the CDR3 is 17 residues. CDR3 sequence reads: CASSHHGGLLMNTEAFF. The CDR3 DNA, read in part, is TGTGCCAGCAGTCACCACGGGGGGCTTCTCATGAACACTGAA.

In the case of this clone: The read terminates 3 residues before the CDR3 end, so the remaining end is supplied by the germline J gene. V gene TRBV19 combines with J gene TRBJ2-4, with TRBD1 matching over 9 bases. The CDR3 has 15 amino acids. The germline V gene has CDR1 LNHDA and CDR2 SQIVND (reference sequence). CDR3 DNA (partial): TGTGCCAGTAGTATAGTCGGGACAGGGAACTATGGT. Amino acid sequence: CASSIVGTGNYG. The complete CDR3 sequence is CASSIVGTGNYGQYF.

Details on this clone: The read stops 3 residues short of the end of the CDR3; the missing end is completed from the germline J gene. This sequence joins TRBV6-2 or TRBV6-3 and TRBJ1-2; 8 nucleotides match TRBD1. Germline values: CDR1 MNHEY, CDR2 SVGEGT. The CDR3 sequence is 13 residues long. This chain's CDR3 is CAGGTGVNNEYTF. The sequenced part of the CDR3 DNA is TGTGCCGGGGGGACAGGAGTTAACAATGAA.

With regard to this clone: The read ends 3 residues shy of where the CDR3 ends; the end is completed using the germline J gene. This chain uses TRBV18 with TRBJ1-2; no firm D call. The CDR3 has 15 residues. Germline V lookup: CDR1 KGHSH, CDR2 LQKENI. The CDR3 DNA, read in part, is TGTGCCAGCTCACCTCTAGCGGCAGTCACCTACGAC. Translating it yields CASSPLAAVTYD. The CDR3 reads in full as CASSPLAAVTYDYTF.

For this clone: The read comes to an end 3 residues before the CDR3 does, leaving the germline J gene to fill in the end. The chain links TRBV7-6 to TRBJ1-5; D is possibly TRBD1 (5 bases). Germline CDR1 SGHVS, CDR2 FNYEAQ. This CDR3 comprises 14 residues. Trimming took off 3 bases at V and 4 bases at J, with 10 bases between the two ends. The DNA read from the CDR3 is TGTGCCAGCAGCTTGGAGGGGAGAAATCAGCCC. Protein product: CASSLEGRNQP. From start to end, the CDR3 is CASSLEGRNQPQHF.

Concerning this clone itself: The CDR3 end lies 3 residues beyond the end of the read and is filled in from the germline J gene. V gene TRBV20-1 combines with J gene TRBJ2-7; TRBD1 matches at 7 bases. Germline V gene data show CDR1 as DFQATT and CDR2 as SNEGSKA (reference sequence). The CDR3 loop spans 16 amino acids. The J segment lost 2 bases and the V segment lost 2 bases, leaving 12 bases of the junction unmatched. The DNA read from the CDR3 is TGCAGTGCTAGACTCCAAGGGGACAGACCACCCTACGAG. Amino acids: CSARLQGDRPPYE. The full CDR3 is CSARLQGDRPPYEQYF.

Note on this clone: The read gets to within 3 residues of the CDR3 end, and the germline J gene fills in the rest. The chain has TRBV7-2 and TRBJ2-3; the D gene is possibly TRBD1 (5 bases). CDR1 is SGHTA, CDR2 FQGNSA, per germline. This CDR3 spans 13 amino acids. The sequenced part of the CDR3 DNA is TGTGCCAGCAGCTTTCAGGGCCAAGAGACG. Its protein product is CASSFQGQET. The full CDR3 protein reads CASSFQGQETQYF.

About this clone: The read terminates 3 residues ahead of where the CDR3 ends, so the germline J gene completes it. The chain carries TRBV29-1 and TRBJ2-2, with D possibly matching TRBD2 (6 bases). Germline V gene data show CDR1 as SQVTM and CDR2 as ANQGSEA. The CDR3 is made up of 13 amino acids. V lost 8 bases and J lost 7, with 17 bases in between. The CDR3 loop is CSMAGLGGGELFF. The covered CDR3 bases are TGCAGCATGGCCGGGCTCGGGGGCGGGGAG.

To note about this clone: The read terminates 3 residues ahead of where the CDR3 ends, so the germline J gene completes it. The chain links TRBV19 to TRBJ1-5; no reliable D call. The length of the CDR3 is 14 residues. Trimming took 7 bases from V and 0 from J, leaving 10 bases between them. Germline CDR1 and CDR2: LNHDA and SQIVND (reference sequence). CDR3 DNA (partial): TGTGCCAGTACCTCTATTGATAGCAATCAGCCC. Its translation: CASTSIDSNQP. The entire CDR3 protein is CASTSIDSNQPQHF.

Notes on this clone: The read gets to within 3 residues of the CDR3 end, and the germline J gene fills in the rest. The rearrangement links TRBV19 to TRBJ1-2; 10 nucleotides match TRBD1. Germline CDR1 is LNHDA and CDR2 is SQIVND (reference sequence). The CDR3 has 14 amino acids. The CDR3 DNA, read in part, is TGTGCCAGTAGTATGGGACAGGGGACAGATACC. As protein: CASSMGQGTDT. The entire CDR3 protein reads CASSMGQGTDTYTF.

Turning to this clone: The CDR3 goes on 3 residues after the read ends, and that part is filled in from the germline J gene. The chain joins TRBV7-2 to TRBJ2-1; 8 positions match TRBD1. Trimming took 6 bases from V and 0 from J; bases not matched to a gene: 4. This CDR3 has 15 amino acids. Germline V lookup: CDR1 SGHTA, CDR2 FQGNSA. CDR3 region: CASSSGTGSYNEQFF. CDR3 bases read: TGTGCCAGCAGTTCCGGGACAGGCTCCTACAATGAG.

As to this clone: The CDR3 end is not reached by the read, which stops 3 residues before it; the germline J gene fills it in. The V gene is TRBV14, the J gene TRBJ1-1; 9 nucleotides agree with TRBD1. The CDR3 covers 15 residues. V lost 4 bases, J lost 5 bases, and 8 bases stayed unmatched. Germline-derived CDR1 and CDR2 are SGHDN and FVKESK. Incomplete CDR3 DNA: TGTGCCAGCAGCCTGGACAGGGGCGCGGCGACTGAA. Its protein is CASSLDRGAATE. The whole CDR3 sequence is CASSLDRGAATEAFF.

In the case of this clone: With the read ending 3 residues before the CDR3 end, the germline J gene is used to fill in that end. The chain combines TRBV5-4 with TRBJ2-4, with TRBD2 as a possible D gene (7 bases). The CDR3 has 16 residues. CDR1 SGHNT and CDR2 YYREEE come from the germline V gene (reference sequence). The CDR3 spells CASSFGGGQVDQPQYF. The part of the CDR3 DNA that was read is TGTGCCAGCAGCTTTGGGGGGGGGCAGGTTGATCAGCCT.

Concerning this clone itself: The CDR3 goes on 3 residues after the read ends, and that part is filled in from the germline J gene. The chain joins TRBV6-2 or TRBV6-3 to TRBJ1-5; 9 bases fit TRBD1. Losses at the gene ends were 4 bases for V and 6 bases for J; bases not matched to a gene: 1. This CDR3 spans 13 amino acids. From germline, CDR1 is MNHEY and CDR2 SVGEGT. This chain's CDR3 is CASSLTGGQPQHF. CDR3 DNA, as far as it was read: TGTGCCAGCAGTTTGACAGGGGGTCAGCCC.

Of note for this clone: The CDR3 end lies 3 residues beyond the end of the read and is filled in from the germline J gene. The chain recombines TRBV19 with TRBJ1-2; 8 nucleotides match TRBD1. CDR3 length: 14 residues. Germline loops: CDR1 LNHDA, CDR2 SQIVND (reference sequence). CDR3 in amino acids: CASSPLDRGHDYTF. The covered CDR3 bases are TGTGCCAGTAGTCCTCTAGACAGGGGCCATGAC.

Comment on this clone: The read gets to within 3 residues of the CDR3 end, and the germline J gene fills in the rest. The V gene is TRBV30, the J gene TRBJ2-7; 9 bases fit TRBD1. V dropped 2 bases and J dropped 3; count of bases not matched to a gene: 2. This CDR3 has 13 residues. CDR1 and CDR2 from the germline V gene are GTSNPN and SVGIG (reference sequence). The DNA read from the CDR3 is TGTGCCTGGAGTCCGACAGGGGGCTACGAG. Translation: CAWSPTGGYE. The CDR3 as a whole reads CAWSPTGGYEQYF.

As concerns this clone: From the germline J gene comes the end of the CDR3, since the read stops 3 residues before it. The V and J genes are TRBV20-1 and TRBJ1-1, with 7 bases that match TRBD1. The CDR3 runs 15 residues. Germline CDR1 DFQATT, CDR2 SNEGSKA (reference sequence). With V trimmed by 6 bases and J by 4 bases, 14 bases remained unmatched. The CDR3 bases that were read are TGCAGTGCAGGAGCTTTACAGGGGCGAAGCACTGAA. This translates into CSAGALQGRSTE. In full, the CDR3 is CSAGALQGRSTEAFF.

Comments on this clone: From the germline J gene comes the end of the CDR3, since the read stops 3 residues before it. The chain uses TRBV7-8 and TRBJ1-2; no firm D call. The CDR3 loop spans 15 amino acids. CDR1 SGHVS and CDR2 FQNEAQ come from the germline V gene. V lost 1 base, J lost 4 bases, and 13 bases lay in between. Incomplete CDR3 DNA: TGTGCCAGCAGCTTAGAAGGCGGCGTGGGCTATGGC. Its translation is CASSLEGGVGYG. The whole CDR3 reads CASSLEGGVGYGYTF.

Note on this clone: At one end the junction does not follow the germline gene, possibly because of a read error. The read ends 3 residues early relative to the CDR3; the germline J gene fills the gap. This sequence joins TRBV4-2 and TRBJ2-1; TRBD1 might be the D (6 bases). CDR3 length equals 17 residues. CDR1 LGHNA and CDR2 YNFKEQ come from the germline V gene. CDR3 sequence: CASSQGRGGGGRDEQFF. Partial CDR3 DNA: TGCGCCAGCAGCCAAGGCAGGGGTGGGGGCGGTCGGGATGAG.

With regard to this clone: The sequenced fragment ends 3 residues before the CDR3 boundary, so the rest is inferred from the germline J gene. The chain couples TRBV19 to TRBJ2-4; possibly TRBD2 for D (5 bases). The CDR3 totals 12 residues. The V gene's germline CDR1 is LNHDA and CDR2 SQIVND (reference sequence). CDR3 sequence reads: CASRGSAGGQYF. Partial CDR3 DNA: TGTGCCAGTCGGGGATCTGCTGGTGGT.

A word on this clone: The read falls 3 residues short of the CDR3 end, and the missing part is taken from the germline J gene. The chain uses TRBV6-2 or TRBV6-3 and TRBJ2-7; 9 bases line up with TRBD1. V dropped 5 bases and J dropped 1; count of bases not matched to a gene: 3. The CDR3 spans 14 residues. CDR1 and CDR2 (germline): MNHEY, SVGEGT. The covered CDR3 bases are TGTGCCAGCAGTGCGACAGGGGGGTCCTACGAG. Translation gives CASSATGGSYE. The complete CDR3 sequence is CASSATGGSYEQYF.